This TCR beta chain was recorded in a study of CD8+CD57+ T cells in acquired aplastic anemia listed by TCRdb under 2018. Study-wide context: DNA extracted from sorted CD4+ and CD8+ cells had a mean of about 3.2 ug, with a range of 0.2 to 27.4 ug. A CD8+CD57+ expansion meant a frequency higher than the mean frequency seen in healthy subjects.

Summary of the overall study and its limitations: No significant difference in CD8+ Simpson's diversity was found between patients and healthy controls (P=0.060). Although some 28 CD8+ CDR3 sequences were shared by patients and controls, these sequences appeared highly expressed in patients and within the immunodominant clones of patients.

Genomic DNA served as template for TCR beta VDJ combination and CDR3 sequence profiling. An Illumina HiSeq 2000 was used for TCR repertoire sequencing. Turning to the authors' computational methods: Repertoire assessment relied on Simpson's diversity index, CDR3 size and DJ length profiles, and TRBV/TRBJ rearrangement plots. Whichever DNA sequence was most abundant in the deep sequencing data was defined as the immunodominant clone. CDR3 amino acid sequences were screened for sharing across subjects and were compared with published repertoires and the VDJdb database. TCRdb applied fastp at Q25 and MiXCR to the public reads, then kept only in-frame beta chains. All rows with the same CDR3 protein become a single entry with the most common DNA and genes. For this entry, the V and J calls and clone size follow TCRdb and not the study's own pipeline. The sample table contains about 200,000 distinct CDR3 sequences; only one count was recorded for 55% to 65% of them. Jointly, the top ten make up around three fifths of the sample.

From a lookup of the germline V gene, CDR1 and CDR2 are SQVTM and ANQGSEA. Germline trimming: 6 bases from V, 6 bases from J; junction bases outside gene matches: 9. The CDR3, from cysteine to phenylalanine, totals 14 residues. Only the CDR3 part of the read is kept: 42 bases, read in frame from the first base. Expansion of CD8+CD57+ cells had been shown by flow cytometry in the patients chosen for sequencing. Every patient had severe acquired aplastic anemia, diagnosed using the International Study of Aplastic Anemia and Agranulocytosis and Camitta criteria. No therapy had been received by the patients at the time of blood sampling. The study deep-sequenced TCR repertoires of sorted CD4+ and CD8+ blood T cells from severe aplastic anemia patients and healthy subjects. Patients were enrolled in the USA under clinicaltrials.gov protocols 00001620, 01623167, 00001397, 00071045, 00081523 and 00961064. Ficoll-Paque density gradient centrifugation was used to isolate peripheral blood mononuclear cells. Before DNA extraction, CD4+ and CD8+ T cells were sorted with FACS or magnetic beads.

This clonotype has at least ten counts. Its antigen is not yet known. There are no base qualities to consult, and no much larger clone falls within one base. The sample consisted of sorted CD4+, CD8+, or CD8+CD57+ T cells (not recorded which) from PBMCs. The TCR comes from a human donor with aplastic anemia. The rearrangement combines TRBV29-1 with TRBJ2-1; TRBD1 lines up with 9 middle nucleotides. In nucleotides, the sequence is TGCAGCGTCGATGGACAGGGGTTTTTCAATGAGCAGTTCTTC. Translation gives CSVDGQGFFNEQFF.